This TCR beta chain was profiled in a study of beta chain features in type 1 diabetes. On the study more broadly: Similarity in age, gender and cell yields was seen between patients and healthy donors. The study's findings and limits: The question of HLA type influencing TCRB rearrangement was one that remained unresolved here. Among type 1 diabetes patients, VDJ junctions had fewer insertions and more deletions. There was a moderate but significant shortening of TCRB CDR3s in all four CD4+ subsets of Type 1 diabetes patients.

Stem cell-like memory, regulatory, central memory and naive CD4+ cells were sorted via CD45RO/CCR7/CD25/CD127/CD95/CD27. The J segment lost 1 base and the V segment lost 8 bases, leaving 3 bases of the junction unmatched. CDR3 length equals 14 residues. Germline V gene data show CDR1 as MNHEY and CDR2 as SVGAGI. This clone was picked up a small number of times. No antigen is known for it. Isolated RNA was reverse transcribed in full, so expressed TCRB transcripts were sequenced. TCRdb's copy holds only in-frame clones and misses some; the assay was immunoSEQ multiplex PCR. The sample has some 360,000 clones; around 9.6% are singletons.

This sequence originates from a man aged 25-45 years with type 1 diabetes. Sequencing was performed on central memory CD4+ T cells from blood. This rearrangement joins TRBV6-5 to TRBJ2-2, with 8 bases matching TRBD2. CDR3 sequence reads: CASQRGRNTGELFF. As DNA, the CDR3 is TGTGCCAGCCAGCGGGGGAGGAACACCGGGGAGCTGTTTTTT.